This TCR beta chain was sequenced in a study of metastatic and nonmetastatic thyroid tumors. Overall study context: Blood and tumor or nodule tissue repertoires from malignant and benign thyroid patients were compared. Overall study results and limits: The reported finding was significantly higher TCR beta diversity in malignant thyroid tumors relative to benign nodules, in blood and tumor.

About this clone itself: Antigen unknown.

TCRdb re-called clones via MiXCR from the PCR reads. This sample has 15,000 to 20,000 clones, with approximately 14% found just once. Before thyroid surgery, none of the patients had received any treatment. CDR1 and CDR2 (germline): LGHDT, YNNKEL (reference sequence). The CDR3 extends over 13 amino acids. Between the trimmed V and J ends, which lost 4 bases and 1 base, there was a span of 7 bases. The rearrangement joins TRBV3-1 to TRBJ1-1, with D perhaps matching TRBD1 (6 bases). This receptor was identified in a female donor with papillary thyroid cancer or a benign thyroid nodule (not recorded which). Some clones in this sample may be carry-over from other donors' samples. The sample comprised blood. The CDR3 is CASSLQGNTEAFF. The CDR3 DNA reads TGTGCCAGCAGCCTACAGGGGAACACTGAAGCTTTCTTT.